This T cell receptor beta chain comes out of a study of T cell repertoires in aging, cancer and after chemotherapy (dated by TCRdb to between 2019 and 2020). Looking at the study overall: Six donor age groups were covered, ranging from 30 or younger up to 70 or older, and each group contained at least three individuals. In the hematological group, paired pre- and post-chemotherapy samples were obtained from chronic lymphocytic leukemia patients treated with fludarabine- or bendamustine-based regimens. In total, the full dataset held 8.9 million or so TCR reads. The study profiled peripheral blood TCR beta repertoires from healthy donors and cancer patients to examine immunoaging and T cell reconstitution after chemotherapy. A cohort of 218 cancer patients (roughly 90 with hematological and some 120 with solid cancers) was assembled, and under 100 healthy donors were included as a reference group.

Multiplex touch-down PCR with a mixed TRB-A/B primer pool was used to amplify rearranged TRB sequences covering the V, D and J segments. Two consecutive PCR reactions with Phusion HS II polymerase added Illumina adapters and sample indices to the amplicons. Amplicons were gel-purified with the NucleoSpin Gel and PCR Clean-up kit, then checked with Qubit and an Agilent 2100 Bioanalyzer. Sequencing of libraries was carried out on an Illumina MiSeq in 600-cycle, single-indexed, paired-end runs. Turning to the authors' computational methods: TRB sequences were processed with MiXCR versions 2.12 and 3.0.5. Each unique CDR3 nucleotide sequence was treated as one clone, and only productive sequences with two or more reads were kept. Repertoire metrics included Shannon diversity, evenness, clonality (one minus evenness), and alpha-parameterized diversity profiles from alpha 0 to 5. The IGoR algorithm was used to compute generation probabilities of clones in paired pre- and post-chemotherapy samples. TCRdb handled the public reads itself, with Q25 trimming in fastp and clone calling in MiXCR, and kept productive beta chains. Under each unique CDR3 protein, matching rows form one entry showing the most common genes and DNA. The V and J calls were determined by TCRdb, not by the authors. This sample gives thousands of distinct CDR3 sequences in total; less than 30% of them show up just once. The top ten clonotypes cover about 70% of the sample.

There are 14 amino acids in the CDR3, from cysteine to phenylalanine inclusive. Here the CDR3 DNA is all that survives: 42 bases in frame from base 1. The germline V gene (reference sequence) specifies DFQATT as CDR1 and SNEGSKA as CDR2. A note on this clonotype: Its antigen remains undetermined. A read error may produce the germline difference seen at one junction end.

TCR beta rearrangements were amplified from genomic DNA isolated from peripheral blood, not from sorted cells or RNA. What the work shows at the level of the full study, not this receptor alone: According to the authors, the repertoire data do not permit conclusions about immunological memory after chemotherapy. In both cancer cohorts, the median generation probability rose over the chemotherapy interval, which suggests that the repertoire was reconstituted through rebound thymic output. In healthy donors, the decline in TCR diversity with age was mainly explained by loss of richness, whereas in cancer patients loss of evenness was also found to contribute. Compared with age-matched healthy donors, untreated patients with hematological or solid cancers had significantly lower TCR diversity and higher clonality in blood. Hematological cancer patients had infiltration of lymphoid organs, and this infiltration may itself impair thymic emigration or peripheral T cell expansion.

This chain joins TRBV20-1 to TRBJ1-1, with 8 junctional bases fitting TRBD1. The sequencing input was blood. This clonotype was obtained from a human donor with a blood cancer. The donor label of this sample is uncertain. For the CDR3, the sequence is CSPRQGMVNAEAFF. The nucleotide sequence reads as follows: TGCAGCCCCCGACAGGGGATGGTGAACGCTGAAGCTTTCTTT.